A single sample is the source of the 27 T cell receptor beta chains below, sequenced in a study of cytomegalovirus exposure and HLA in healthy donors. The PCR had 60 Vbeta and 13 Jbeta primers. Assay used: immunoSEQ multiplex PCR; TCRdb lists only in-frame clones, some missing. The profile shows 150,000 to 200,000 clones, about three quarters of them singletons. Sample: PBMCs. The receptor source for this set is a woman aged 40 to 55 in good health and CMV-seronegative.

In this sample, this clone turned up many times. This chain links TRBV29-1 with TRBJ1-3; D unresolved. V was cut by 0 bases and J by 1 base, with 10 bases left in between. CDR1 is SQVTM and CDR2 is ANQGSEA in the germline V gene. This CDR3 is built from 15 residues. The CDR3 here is CSVEDRTVSGNTIYF. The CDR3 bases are TGCAGCGTTGAAGATCGAACTGTTTCTGGAAACACCATATATTTT.

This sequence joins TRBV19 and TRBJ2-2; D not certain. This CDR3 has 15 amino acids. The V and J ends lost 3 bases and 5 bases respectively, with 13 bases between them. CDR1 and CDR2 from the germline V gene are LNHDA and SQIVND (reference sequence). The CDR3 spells CASSIRVLVTGELFF. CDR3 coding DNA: TGTGCCAGTAGTATCCGGGTCCTAGTGACCGGGGAGCTGTTTTTT.

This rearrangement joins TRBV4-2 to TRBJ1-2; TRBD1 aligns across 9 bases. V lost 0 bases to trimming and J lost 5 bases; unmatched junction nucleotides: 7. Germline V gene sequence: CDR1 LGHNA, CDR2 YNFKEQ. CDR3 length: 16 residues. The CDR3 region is CASSQDLRDRVYGYTF. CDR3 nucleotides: TGTGCCAGCAGCCAAGATCTTAGGGACAGGGTTTATGGCTACACCTTC.

The CDR3 reads CASGGNNYGYTF. The CDR3 nucleotides are TGTGCCAGCGGGGGGAATAACTATGGCTACACCTTC. The chain is built from TRBV7-3 and TRBJ1-2; D may be TRBD1 (5 bases). V lost 8 bases to trimming and J lost 1 base, with 8 bases between them. Looked up from germline, CDR1 is SGHTA and CDR2 is FQGTGA. This CDR3 spans 12 amino acids. The full variable domain, its missing parts supplied by reference TRBV7-3 and TRBJ1-2, is GAGVSQTPSNKVTEKGKYVELRCDPISGHTALYWYRQSLGQGPEFLIYFQGTGAADDSGLPNDRFFAVRPEGSVSTLKIQRTERGDSAVYLCASGGNNYGYTFGSGTRLTVV.

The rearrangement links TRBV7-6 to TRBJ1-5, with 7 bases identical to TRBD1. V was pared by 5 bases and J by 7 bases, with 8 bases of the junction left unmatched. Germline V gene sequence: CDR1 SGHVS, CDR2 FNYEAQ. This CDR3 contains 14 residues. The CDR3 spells CASSTVTGDQPQHF. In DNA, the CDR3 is TGTGCCAGCAGCACTGTAACAGGGGACCAGCCCCAGCATTTT.

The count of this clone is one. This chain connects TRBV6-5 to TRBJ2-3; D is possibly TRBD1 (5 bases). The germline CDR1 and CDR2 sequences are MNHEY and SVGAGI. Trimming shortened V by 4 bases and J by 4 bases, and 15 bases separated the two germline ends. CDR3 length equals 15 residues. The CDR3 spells CASSLGVNVADTQYF. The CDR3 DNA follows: TGTGCCAGCAGTTTAGGGGTCAATGTTGCAGATACGCAGTATTTT.

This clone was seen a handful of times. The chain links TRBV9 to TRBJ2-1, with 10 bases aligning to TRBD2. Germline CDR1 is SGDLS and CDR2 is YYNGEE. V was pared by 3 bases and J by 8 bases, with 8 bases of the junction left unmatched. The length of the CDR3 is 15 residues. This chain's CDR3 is CASSGASGSIDEQFF. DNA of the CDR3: TGTGCCAGCAGCGGCGCTAGCGGGAGTATAGATGAGCAGTTCTTC.

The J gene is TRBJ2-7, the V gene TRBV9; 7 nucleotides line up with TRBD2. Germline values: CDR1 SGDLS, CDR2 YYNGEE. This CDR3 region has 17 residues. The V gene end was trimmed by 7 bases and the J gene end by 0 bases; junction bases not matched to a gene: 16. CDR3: CASLVPSGEKGSYEQYF. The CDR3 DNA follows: TGTGCCAGCCTCGTCCCTAGCGGAGAAAAGGGCTCCTACGAGCAGTACTTC.

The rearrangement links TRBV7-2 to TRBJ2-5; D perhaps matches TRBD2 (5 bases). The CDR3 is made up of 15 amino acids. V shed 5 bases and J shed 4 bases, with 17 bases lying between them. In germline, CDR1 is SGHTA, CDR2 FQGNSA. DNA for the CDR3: TGTGCCAGCAGCCTGTTCGGGGAAGGCCCAGAGACCCAGTACTTC. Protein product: CASSLFGEGPETQYF.

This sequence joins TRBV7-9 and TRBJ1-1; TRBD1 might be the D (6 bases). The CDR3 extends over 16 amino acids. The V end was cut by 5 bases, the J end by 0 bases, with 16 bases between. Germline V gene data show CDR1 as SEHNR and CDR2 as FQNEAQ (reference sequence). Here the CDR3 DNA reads TGTGCCAGCAGCACTAGGTCGGGACAAGTGAACACTGAAGCTTTCTTT. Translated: CASSTRSGQVNTEAFF.

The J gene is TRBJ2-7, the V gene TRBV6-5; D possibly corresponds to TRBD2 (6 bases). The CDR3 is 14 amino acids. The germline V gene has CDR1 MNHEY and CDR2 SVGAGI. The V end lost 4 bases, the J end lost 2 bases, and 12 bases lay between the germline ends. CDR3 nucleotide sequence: TGTGCCAGCAGTTCACTAGGCGGGGCCTACGAGCAGTACTTC. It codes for CASSSLGGAYEQYF.

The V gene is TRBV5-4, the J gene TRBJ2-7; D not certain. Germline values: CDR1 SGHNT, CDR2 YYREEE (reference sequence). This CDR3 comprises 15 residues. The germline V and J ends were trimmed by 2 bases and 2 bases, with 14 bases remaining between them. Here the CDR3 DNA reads TGTGCCAGCAGCTTTAGTCGGGTTCTTCCCTACGAGCAGTACGTC. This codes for CASSFSRVLPYEQYV.

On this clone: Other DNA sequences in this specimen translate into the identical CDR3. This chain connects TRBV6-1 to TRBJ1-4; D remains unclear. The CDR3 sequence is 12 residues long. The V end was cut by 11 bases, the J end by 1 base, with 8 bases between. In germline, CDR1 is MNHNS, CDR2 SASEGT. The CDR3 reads CASRGTNEKLFF. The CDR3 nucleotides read TGTGCCTCCCGGGGAACTAATGAAAAACTGTTTTTT.

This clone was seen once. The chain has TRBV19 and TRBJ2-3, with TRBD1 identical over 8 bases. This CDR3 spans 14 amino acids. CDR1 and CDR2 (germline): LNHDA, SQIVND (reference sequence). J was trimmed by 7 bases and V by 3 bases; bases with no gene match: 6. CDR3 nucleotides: TGTGCCAGTAGTATGGGCAGGGGGCGAAATACGCAGTATTTT. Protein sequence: CASSMGRGRNTQYF.

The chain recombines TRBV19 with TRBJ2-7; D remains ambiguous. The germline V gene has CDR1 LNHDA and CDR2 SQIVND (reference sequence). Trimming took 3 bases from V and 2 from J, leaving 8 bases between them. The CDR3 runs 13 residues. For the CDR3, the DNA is TGTGCCAGTAGTATCGCCAGCGCCTACGAGCAGTACTTC. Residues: CASSIASAYEQYF.

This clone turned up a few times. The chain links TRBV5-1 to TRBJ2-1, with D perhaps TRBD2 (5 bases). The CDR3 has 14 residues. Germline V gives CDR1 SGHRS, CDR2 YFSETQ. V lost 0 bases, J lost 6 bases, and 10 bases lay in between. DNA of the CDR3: TGCGCCAGCAGCTTGGTGGGCGCGGGCAATGAGCAGTTCTTC. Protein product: CASSLVGAGNEQFF.

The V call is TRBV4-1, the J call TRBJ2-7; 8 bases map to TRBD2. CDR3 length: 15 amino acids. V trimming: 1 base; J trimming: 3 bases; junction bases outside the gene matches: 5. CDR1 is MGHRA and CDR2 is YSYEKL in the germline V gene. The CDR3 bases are TGCGCCAGCAGCCAAGGCGCGGGAGGCGGCTACGAGCAGTACTTC. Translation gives CASSQGAGGGYEQYF.

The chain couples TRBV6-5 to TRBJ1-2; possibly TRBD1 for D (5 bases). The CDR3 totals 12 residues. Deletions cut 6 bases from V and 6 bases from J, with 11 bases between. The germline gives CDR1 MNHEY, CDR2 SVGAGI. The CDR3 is CASRPRQHGYTF. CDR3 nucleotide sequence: TGTGCCAGCAGGCCCCGACAGCATGGCTACACCTTC.

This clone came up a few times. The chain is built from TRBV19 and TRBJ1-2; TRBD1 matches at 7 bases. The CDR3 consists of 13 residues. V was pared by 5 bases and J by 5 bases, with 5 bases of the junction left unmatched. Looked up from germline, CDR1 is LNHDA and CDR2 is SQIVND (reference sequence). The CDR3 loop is CASSAGTAYGYTF. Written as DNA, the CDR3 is TGTGCCAGTAGTGCCGGGACAGCTTATGGCTACACCTTC.

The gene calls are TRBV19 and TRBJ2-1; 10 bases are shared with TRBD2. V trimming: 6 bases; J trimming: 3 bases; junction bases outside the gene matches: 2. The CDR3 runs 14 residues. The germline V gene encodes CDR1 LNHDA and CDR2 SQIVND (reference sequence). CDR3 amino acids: CASSRLAGYNEQFF. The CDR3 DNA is TGTGCCAGTAGCCGACTAGCGGGCTACAATGAGCAGTTCTTC.

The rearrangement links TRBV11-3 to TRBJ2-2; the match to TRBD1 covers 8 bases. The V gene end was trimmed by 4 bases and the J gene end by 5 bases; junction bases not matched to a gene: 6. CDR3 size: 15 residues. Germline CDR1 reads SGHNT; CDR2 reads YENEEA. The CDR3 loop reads CASSYTGGTTGELFF. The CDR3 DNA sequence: TGTGCCAGCAGCTATACAGGGGGGACAACCGGGGAGCTGTTTTTT.

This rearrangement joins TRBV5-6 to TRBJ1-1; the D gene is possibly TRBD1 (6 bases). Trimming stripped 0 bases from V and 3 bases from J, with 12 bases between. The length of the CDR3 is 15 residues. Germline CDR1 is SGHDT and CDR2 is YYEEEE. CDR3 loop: CASSLVGGQDTEAFF. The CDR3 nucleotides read TGTGCCAGCAGCTTGGTGGGGGGGCAGGACACTGAAGCTTTCTTT.

The CDR3 protein is CASTPAPLQGGTDTQYF. The DNA of the CDR3 is TGCGCCAGCACCCCGGCCCCGCTCCAGGGGGGCACAGATACGCAGTATTTT. The chain links TRBV5-1 to TRBJ2-3; 7 bases agree with TRBD1. J lost 1 base, V lost 6 bases, and 14 bases had no gene match. The CDR3 runs to 17 residues. Germline V lookup: CDR1 SGHRS, CDR2 YFSETQ.

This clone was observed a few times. The CDR3 protein is CASSRGGPTSYNEQFF. CDR3 bases: TGTGCCAGCAGCCGAGGGGGCCCGACATCCTACAATGAGCAGTTCTTC. The chain joins TRBV7-9 to TRBJ2-1, with 7 bases that match TRBD1. There are 16 residues in the CDR3. Looked up from germline, CDR1 is SEHNR and CDR2 is FQNEAQ (reference sequence). Unmatched junction bases numbered 8, after V lost 5 bases and J lost 1 base.

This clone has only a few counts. This CDR3 is CASSELAGGQETQYF. The CDR3 coding sequence is TGTGCCAGCAGTGAATTAGCGGGAGGGCAAGAGACCCAGTACTTC. The V call is TRBV2, the J call TRBJ2-5; the match to TRBD2 covers 11 bases. Germline V gene data show CDR1 as SNHLY and CDR2 as FYNNEI. V gave up 2 bases and J gave up 2 bases; unmatched junction bases: 1. CDR3 length: 15 residues.

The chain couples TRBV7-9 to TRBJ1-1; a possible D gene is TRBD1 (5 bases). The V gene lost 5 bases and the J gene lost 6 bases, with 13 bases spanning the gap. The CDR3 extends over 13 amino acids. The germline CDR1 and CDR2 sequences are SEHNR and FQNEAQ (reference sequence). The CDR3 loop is CASSPQEPPEAFF. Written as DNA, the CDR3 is TGTGCCAGCAGCCCACAGGAACCCCCTGAAGCTTTCTTT.

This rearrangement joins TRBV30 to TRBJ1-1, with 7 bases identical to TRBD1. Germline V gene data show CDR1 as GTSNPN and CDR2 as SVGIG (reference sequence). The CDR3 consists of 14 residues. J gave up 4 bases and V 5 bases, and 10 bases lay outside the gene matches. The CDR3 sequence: CAWSTQGKSTEAFF. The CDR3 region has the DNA TGTGCCTGGTCTACACAGGGGAAGAGCACTGAAGCTTTCTTT.